The clone carrying this TCR beta chain was counted ten times or more. Its antigen is not known. The data were taken from a study of T-cell reconstitution after alpha-beta-depleted transplantation in children. Study-level points and caveats: Several hundred expanded graft clones reportedly were the source of alpha-beta T cells about two months after transplant. A year post-transplant, T-cell counts and diversity derived mostly from newly produced T cells. At day 60, the high TCRbeta diversity found in some patients originated from recipient T cells and thymic progenitors that had survived.

Unique molecular identifiers were incorporated when the TCRbeta library was constructed. TCRdb reanalysed the PCR reads using MiXCR and keeps one entry per CDR3 protein. The repertoire has 700,000 to 850,000 distinct CDR3 sequences, 15% to 20% of them found once; the top ten carry under 6%. Looked up from germline, CDR1 is SGHRS and CDR2 is YFSETQ. This CDR3 has 14 amino acids. Trimming shortened V by 4 bases and J by 5 bases, and 13 bases separated the two germline ends. The source was PBMCs, mostly from graft donor cells, collected 360 days after TCRalphabeta/CD19-depleted stem cell transplant. The TCR was taken from a male patient between 10 and 17 years old who had a stem cell transplant for acute lymphoblastic leukemia, so the T cells may come from the graft donor. The rearrangement joins TRBV5-1 to TRBJ2-1; D unresolved. This chain's CDR3 is CASSAGPSHNEQFF. The CDR3 DNA sequence: TGCGCCAGCAGCGCCGGGCCCTCACACAATGAGCAGTTCTTC.